This entry lists 27 T cell receptor beta chains sequenced from one sample in a study of blood T cell repertoires in COVID-19. Sequencing used immunoSEQ multiplex PCR; TCRdb keeps in-frame clones, though not all of them. The sample comprises 300,000 to 500,000 clones, around nine tenths of which are singletons, and more than 0.85% rests with the top ten. The sequenced sample was PBMCs or T cells enriched from blood (not recorded which). The receptors derive from a woman in her thirties with acute COVID-19.

V and J are TRBV7-9 and TRBJ2-1; 10 bases are shared with TRBD2. The CDR3 consists of 17 residues. The V gene's germline CDR1 is SEHNR and CDR2 FQNEAQ (reference sequence). J was trimmed by 2 bases and V by 1 base; bases with no gene match: 5. DNA of the CDR3: TGTGCCAGCAGCTTAGAAGATAGCGGGGGGCCCTACAATGAGCAGTTCTTC. Translation gives CASSLEDSGGPYNEQFF.

This chain connects TRBV28 to TRBJ2-7; 7 nucleotides match TRBD2. This CDR3 is built from 14 residues. J lost 7 bases, V lost 2 bases, and 8 bases had no gene match. CDR1 is MDHEN, CDR2 SYDVKM, per germline. CDR3 loop: CASSLTSIAGEQYF. CDR3 sequence (DNA): TGTGCCAGCAGTTTAACATCGATAGCGGGTGAGCAGTACTTC.

The rearrangement joins TRBV30 to TRBJ2-7, with a tentative D call TRBD2 (5 bases). CDR1 GTSNPN and CDR2 SVGIG come from the germline V gene (reference sequence). The CDR3 contains 13 residues. V lost 5 bases and J 0 bases, leaving 11 bases between the germline ends. DNA of the CDR3: TGTGCCTGGGCGACGGGAAGCTCCTACGAGCAGTACTTC. It is translated as CAWATGSSYEQYF.

The chain uses TRBV27 and TRBJ1-3; perhaps TRBD1 as D (6 bases). The CDR3 runs 15 residues. Germline CDR1 MNHEY, CDR2 SMNVEV (reference sequence). The V and J ends lost 6 bases and 1 base respectively, with 13 bases between them. The CDR3 bases are TGTGCCAGCAGCCTACAGGGCGCATCTGGAAACACCATATATTTT. Protein: CASSLQGASGNTIYF.

The chain couples TRBV9 to TRBJ2-3; 11 nucleotides line up with TRBD1. The CDR3 runs 15 residues. The V and J ends lost 3 bases and 3 bases, in that order; junction bases with no gene match: 3. CDR1 and CDR2 from the germline V gene are SGDLS and YYNGEE. The CDR3 protein is CASSGTGGATDTQYF. DNA of the CDR3: TGTGCCAGCAGCGGGACAGGGGGCGCAACAGATACGCAGTATTTT.

This chain links TRBV21-1 with TRBJ2-2; the table's D gene call, TRBD1, was not cross checked with the DNA. TRBV21-1 is shown as a pseudogene. This CDR3 contains 16 residues. CDR3 sequence: CASSPRQGYSPGELFF. The CDR3 DNA follows: TGTGCCAGCAGCCCCAGACAGGGGTATTCCCCCGGGGAGCTGTTTTTT.

The V gene is TRBV5-1, the J gene TRBJ1-1; 12 bases match TRBD1. The trim removed 4 bases at V and 7 bases at J, leaving 5 bases unmatched. The CDR3 has 14 residues. Germline V gene sequence: CDR1 SGHRS, CDR2 YFSETQ. CDR3 sequence reads: CASSKGTGGLEAFF. The CDR3 DNA sequence: TGCGCCAGCAGCAAGGGGACAGGGGGCCTTGAAGCTTTCTTT. The full variable domain, its missing parts supplied by reference TRBV5-1 and TRBJ1-1, is KAGVTQTPRYLIKTRGQQVTLSCSPISGHRSVSWYQQTPGQGLQFLFEYFSETQRNKGNFPGRFSGRQFSNSRSEMNVSTLELGDSALYLCASSKGTGGLEAFFGQGTRLTVV.

This chain joins TRBV5-1 and TRBJ2-7; possibly TRBD1 for D (7 bases). Germline values: CDR1 SGHRS, CDR2 YFSETQ. The CDR3 has 15 residues. V lost 0 bases and J lost 7, with 17 bases in between. CDR3 sequence: CASSLAGDSLHEQYF. CDR3 coding DNA: TGCGCCAGCAGCTTGGCGGGGGACAGTCTCCATGAGCAGTACTTC.

The V and J genes are TRBV27 and TRBJ2-7; 8 bases align to TRBD1. V shed 1 base and J 9 bases; nucleotides not matched to a gene: 14. The CDR3 covers 16 residues. Germline V gene data show CDR1 as MNHEY and CDR2 as SMNVEV (reference sequence). The CDR3 here is CASSLLGQGARKVQYF. In DNA, the CDR3 is TGTGCCAGCAGTTTATTGGGCCAGGGGGCGCGAAAGGTGCAGTACTTC.

CDR3: CASAGRWGYGYTF. The CDR3 coding sequence is TGTGCTTCGGCCGGGAGATGGGGCTATGGCTACACCTTC. J is TRBJ1-2 and V is TRBV19; unclear D gene. The CDR3 consists of 13 residues. Germline CDR1 and CDR2: LNHDA and SQIVND (reference sequence).

The gene calls are TRBV24-1 and TRBJ2-7, with 9 bases lining up with TRBD1. The germline V gene encodes CDR1 KGHDR and CDR2 SFDVKD. Trimming at V came to 6 bases and at J to 2 bases, leaving 4 bases not matched to a gene. CDR3 length: 14 residues. CDR3: CATSPGQGTYEQYF. DNA of the CDR3: TGTGCCACCAGTCCGGGACAGGGTACCTACGAGCAGTACTTC.

As DNA, the CDR3 is TGTGCCAGCACTTTCGATCGACCGACAGGGGGTTCCTACGAGCAGTACTTC. Translation: CASTFDRPTGGSYEQYF. J is TRBJ2-7 and V is TRBV7-9; TRBD1 aligns across 9 bases. The CDR3 is 17 amino acids. Germline CDR1 SEHNR, CDR2 FQNEAQ (reference sequence). Losses at the gene ends were 7 bases for V and 1 base for J; bases not matched to a gene: 14.

The chain links TRBV4-1 to TRBJ1-1; the D gene is possibly TRBD1 (6 bases). This CDR3 is built from 14 residues. V gave up 6 bases and J gave up 1 base, with 12 bases separating them. CDR1 MGHRA and CDR2 YSYEKL come from the germline V gene. The CDR3 reads CASRGTLKNTEAFF. For the CDR3, the DNA is TGCGCCAGCAGGGGGACACTTAAGAACACTGAAGCTTTCTTT.

The chain carries TRBV27 and TRBJ1-1; no definite D call. Germline lookup yields CDR1 MNHEY and CDR2 SMNVEV (reference sequence). Trimming shortened V by 4 bases and J by 3 bases, and 9 bases separated the two germline ends. The CDR3 sequence is 13 residues long. For the CDR3, the DNA is TGTGCCAGCAGTTGGCAGGAGGACACTGAAGCTTTCTTT. It yields the protein CASSWQEDTEAFF.

The chain combines TRBV7-3 with TRBJ2-7, with D tentatively TRBD2 (7 bases). Germline V lookup: CDR1 SGHTA, CDR2 FQGTGA. Trimming removed 1 base at V and 0 bases at J, with 10 bases between. There are 15 residues in the CDR3. CDR3 in DNA: TGTGCCAGCAGCTTAAGCGGGGGCAACTCCTACGAGCAGTACTTC. It codes for CASSLSGGNSYEQYF.

The genes are TRBV29-1 and TRBJ1-3, with D tentatively TRBD1 (6 bases). Germline V gene data show CDR1 as SQVTM and CDR2 as ANQGSEA. CDR3 length equals 15 residues. With 4 bases removed from V and 0 bases from J, the gap between germline ends came to 13 bases. The CDR3 coding sequence is TGCAGCGTTGGGGACACGGCTATCTCTGGAAACACCATATATTTT. It encodes CSVGDTAISGNTIYF.

Concerning this clone itself: Additional DNA sequences in this sample encode the identical CDR3. This chain uses TRBV7-3 with TRBJ1-2, with D perhaps TRBD1 (5 bases). The V gene lost 0 bases and the J gene lost 7 bases, with 9 bases spanning the gap. The CDR3 is 13 residues long. Germline lookup yields CDR1 SGHTA and CDR2 FQGTGA. CDR3 nucleotides: TGTGCCAGCAGCTTAACAGGGGCCGGTGGCTACACCTTC. This codes for CASSLTGAGGYTF.

This chain joins TRBV11-2 and TRBJ2-1; 11 nucleotides align to TRBD1. This CDR3 is built from 15 residues. Trimming at V came to 2 bases and at J to 5 bases, leaving 2 bases not matched to a gene. In germline, CDR1 is SGHAT, CDR2 FQNNGV. The chain's CDR3 is CASSLPDRGHNEQFF. In DNA, the CDR3 is TGTGCCAGCAGCTTACCGGACAGGGGGCACAATGAGCAGTTCTTC.

Points on this clone: Other DNA sequences in the same sample also yield this CDR3. The genes are TRBV9 and TRBJ1-5, with no clear D. V was clipped by 0 bases and J by 1 base, with 8 bases between them. The germline V gene encodes CDR1 SGDLS and CDR2 YYNGEE. The CDR3 is 15 amino acids. As DNA, the CDR3 is TGTGCCAGCAGCGTAGAGGGAGTAAGCAATCAGCCCCAGCATTTT. Protein: CASSVEGVSNQPQHF.

Here the CDR3 DNA reads TGTGCCAGCAGCTCCCCCGGACAGGTAGGCACTGAAGCTTTCTTT. Amino acids: CASSSPGQVGTEAFF. This chain uses TRBV5-6 with TRBJ1-1, with TRBD1 matching 7 bases. Germline CDR1 and CDR2: SGHDT and YYEEEE. J lost 4 bases, V lost 3 bases, and 9 bases had no gene match. The CDR3 has 15 amino acids.

This chain uses TRBV2 with TRBJ2-7; D might be TRBD1 (6 bases). Trimming stripped 1 base from V and 3 bases from J, with 13 bases between. Germline V lookup: CDR1 SNHLY, CDR2 FYNNEI. CDR3 length: 15 residues. CDR3 nucleotide sequence: TGTGCCAGCAGTGAAGTCTACAGGGATAGCTACGAGCAGTACTTC. Its translation: CASSEVYRDSYEQYF.

Only one count was recorded for this clone. The chain carries TRBV6-4 and TRBJ1-5; no clear D gene. The CDR3 sequence is 15 residues long. The germline V gene has CDR1 MRHNA and CDR2 SNTAGT. The V gene lost 6 bases and the J gene lost 5 bases, with 17 bases spanning the gap. The CDR3 DNA sequence: TGTGCCAGCAGGCAACAGCGCGGGCTCCATCAGCCCCAGCATTTT. Its protein is CASRQQRGLHQPQHF.

This sequence joins TRBV10-2 and TRBJ2-2; D perhaps matches TRBD2 (6 bases). The ends were cut back, 3 bases at V and 0 bases at J, with 11 bases in the middle. The germline CDR1 and CDR2 sequences are WSHSY and SAAADI. This CDR3 has 16 residues. CDR3 nucleotides: TGCGCCAGCAGTGACGGAGGGTTCGCGAACACCGGGGAGCTGTTTTTT. It is translated as CASSDGGFANTGELFF.

The chain employs TRBV6-5 and TRBJ1-5, with D possibly TRBD1 on 6 matching bases. CDR1 is MNHEY and CDR2 is SVGAGI in the germline V gene. The CDR3 loop spans 15 amino acids. V was shortened by 7 bases and J by 0 bases, with 13 bases between the two germline ends. The CDR3 here is CASKYREYSNQPQHF. Written as DNA, the CDR3 is TGTGCCAGCAAATACAGGGAATATAGCAATCAGCCCCAGCATTTT.

This clone has just one count. The chain joins TRBV5-1 to TRBJ2-2, with 10 bases matching TRBD1. After removal of 3 bases from V and 6 bases from J, the junction contained 5 bases not matched to a gene. This CDR3 is 15 amino acids long. Germline values: CDR1 SGHRS, CDR2 YFSETQ. CDR3 DNA sequence: TGCGCCAGCAGCTACCCGGGACAGGGGCCCGGGGAGCTGTTTTTT. Its translation is CASSYPGQGPGELFF.

The chain combines TRBV29-1 with TRBJ2-1; 9 bases agree with TRBD2. Trimming took 4 bases from V and 3 from J; bases not matched to a gene: 4. The CDR3 covers 14 residues. Germline V CDR1 and CDR2: SQVTM, ANQGSEA. CDR3 in amino acids: CSVVRGGVYNEQFF. The CDR3 DNA sequence: TGCAGCGTTGTACGCGGGGGGGTCTACAATGAGCAGTTCTTC.

The rearrangement joins TRBV19 to TRBJ1-1; no clear D. The germline V and J ends were trimmed by 3 bases and 5 bases, with 10 bases remaining between them. This CDR3 is built from 13 residues. CDR1 and CDR2 (germline): LNHDA, SQIVND (reference sequence). The CDR3 DNA reads as TGTGCCAGTAGTATGCAGTTTAATACTGAAGCTTTCTTT. It encodes CASSMQFNTEAFF.